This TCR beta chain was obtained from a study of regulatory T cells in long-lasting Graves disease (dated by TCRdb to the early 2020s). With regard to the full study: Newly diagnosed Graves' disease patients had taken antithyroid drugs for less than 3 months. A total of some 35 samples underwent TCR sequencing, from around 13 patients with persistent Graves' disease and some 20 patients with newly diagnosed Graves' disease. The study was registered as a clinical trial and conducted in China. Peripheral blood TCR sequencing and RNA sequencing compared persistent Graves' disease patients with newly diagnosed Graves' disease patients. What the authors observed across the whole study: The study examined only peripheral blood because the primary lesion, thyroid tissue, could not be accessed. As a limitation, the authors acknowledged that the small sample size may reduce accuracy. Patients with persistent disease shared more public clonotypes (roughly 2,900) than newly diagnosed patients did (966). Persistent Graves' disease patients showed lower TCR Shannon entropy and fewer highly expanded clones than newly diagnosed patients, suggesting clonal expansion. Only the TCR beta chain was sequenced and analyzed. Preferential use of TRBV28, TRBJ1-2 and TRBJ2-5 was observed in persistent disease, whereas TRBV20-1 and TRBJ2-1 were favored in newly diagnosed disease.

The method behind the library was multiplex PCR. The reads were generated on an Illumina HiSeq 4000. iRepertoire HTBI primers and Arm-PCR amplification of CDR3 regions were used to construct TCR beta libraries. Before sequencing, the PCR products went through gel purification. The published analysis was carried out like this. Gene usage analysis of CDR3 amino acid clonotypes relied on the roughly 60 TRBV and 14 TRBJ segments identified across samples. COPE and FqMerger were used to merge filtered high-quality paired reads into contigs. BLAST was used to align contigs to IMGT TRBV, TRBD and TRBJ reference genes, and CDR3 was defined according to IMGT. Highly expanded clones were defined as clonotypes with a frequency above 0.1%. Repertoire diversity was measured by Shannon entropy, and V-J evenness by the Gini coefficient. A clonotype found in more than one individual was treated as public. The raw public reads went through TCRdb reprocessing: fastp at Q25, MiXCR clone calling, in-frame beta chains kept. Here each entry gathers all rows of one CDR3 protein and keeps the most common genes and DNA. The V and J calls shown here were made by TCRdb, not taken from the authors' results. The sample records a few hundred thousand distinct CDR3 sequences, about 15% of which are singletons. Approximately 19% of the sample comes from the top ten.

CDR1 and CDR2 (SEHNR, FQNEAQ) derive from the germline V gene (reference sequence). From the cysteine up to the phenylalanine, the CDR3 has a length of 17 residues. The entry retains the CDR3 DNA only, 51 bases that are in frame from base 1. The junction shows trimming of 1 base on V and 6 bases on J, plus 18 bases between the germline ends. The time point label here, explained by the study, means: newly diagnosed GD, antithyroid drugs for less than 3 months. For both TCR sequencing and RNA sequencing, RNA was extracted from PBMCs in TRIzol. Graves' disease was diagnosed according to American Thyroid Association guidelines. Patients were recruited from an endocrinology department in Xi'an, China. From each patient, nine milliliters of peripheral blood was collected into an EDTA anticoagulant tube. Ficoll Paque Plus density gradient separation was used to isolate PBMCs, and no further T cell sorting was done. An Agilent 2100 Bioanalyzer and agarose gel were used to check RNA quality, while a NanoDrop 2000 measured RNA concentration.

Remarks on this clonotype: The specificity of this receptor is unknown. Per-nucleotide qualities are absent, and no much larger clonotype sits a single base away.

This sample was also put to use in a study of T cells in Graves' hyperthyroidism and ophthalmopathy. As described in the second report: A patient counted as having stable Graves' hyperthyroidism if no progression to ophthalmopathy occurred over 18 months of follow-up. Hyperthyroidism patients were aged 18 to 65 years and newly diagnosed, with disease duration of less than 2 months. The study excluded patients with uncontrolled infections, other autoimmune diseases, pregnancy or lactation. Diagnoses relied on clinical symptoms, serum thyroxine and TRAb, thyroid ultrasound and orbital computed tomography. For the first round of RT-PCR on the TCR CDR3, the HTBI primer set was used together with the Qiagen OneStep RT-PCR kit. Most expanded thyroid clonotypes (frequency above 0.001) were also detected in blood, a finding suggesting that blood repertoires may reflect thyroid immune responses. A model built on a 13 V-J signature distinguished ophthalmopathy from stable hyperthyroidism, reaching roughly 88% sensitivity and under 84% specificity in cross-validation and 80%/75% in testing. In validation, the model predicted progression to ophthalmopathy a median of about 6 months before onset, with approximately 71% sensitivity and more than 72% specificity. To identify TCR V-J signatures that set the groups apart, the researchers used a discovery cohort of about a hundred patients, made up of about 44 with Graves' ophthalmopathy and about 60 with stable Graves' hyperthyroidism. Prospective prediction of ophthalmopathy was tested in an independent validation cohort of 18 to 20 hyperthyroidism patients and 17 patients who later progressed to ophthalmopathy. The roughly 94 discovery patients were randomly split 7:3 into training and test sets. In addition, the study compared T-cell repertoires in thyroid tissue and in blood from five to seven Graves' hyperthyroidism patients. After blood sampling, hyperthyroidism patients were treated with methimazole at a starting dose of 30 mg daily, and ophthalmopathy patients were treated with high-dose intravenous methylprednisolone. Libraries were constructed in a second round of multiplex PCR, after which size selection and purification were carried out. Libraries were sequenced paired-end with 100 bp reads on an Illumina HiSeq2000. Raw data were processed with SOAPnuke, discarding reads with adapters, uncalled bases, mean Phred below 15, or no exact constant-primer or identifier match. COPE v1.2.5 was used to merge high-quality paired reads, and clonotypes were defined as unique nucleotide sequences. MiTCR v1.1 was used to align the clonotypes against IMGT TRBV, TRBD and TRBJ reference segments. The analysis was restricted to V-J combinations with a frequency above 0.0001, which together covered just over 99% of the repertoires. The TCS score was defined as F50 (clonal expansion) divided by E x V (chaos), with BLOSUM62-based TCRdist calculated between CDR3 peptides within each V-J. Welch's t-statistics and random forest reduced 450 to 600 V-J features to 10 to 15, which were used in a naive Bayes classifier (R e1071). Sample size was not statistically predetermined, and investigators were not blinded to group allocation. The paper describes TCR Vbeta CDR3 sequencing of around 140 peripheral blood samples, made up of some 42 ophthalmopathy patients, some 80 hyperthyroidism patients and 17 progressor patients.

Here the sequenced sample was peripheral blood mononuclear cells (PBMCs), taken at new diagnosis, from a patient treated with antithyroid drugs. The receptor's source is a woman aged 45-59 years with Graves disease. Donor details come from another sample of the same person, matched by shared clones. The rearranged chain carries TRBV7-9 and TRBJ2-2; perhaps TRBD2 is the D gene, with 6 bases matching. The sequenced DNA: TGTGCCAGCAGCTTAGTCGCGGGATCGCGAATCCCCGGGGAGCTGTTTTTT. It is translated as CASSLVAGSRIPGELFF.